One T cell receptor beta chain is described in this entry. Its antigen is as yet unknown. This record belongs to a study of OX40 agonist ivuxolimab in advanced cancers. Study context: Every 2 weeks, patients got intravenous ivuxolimab at one of six dose levels (0.01-10 mg/kg). A male proportion of about 84% was recorded, with mean age around 60 years and range about 23 to 90.

The assay was immunoSEQ multiplex PCR, and TCRdb's table has in-frame clones only and misses some. Of more than 95,000 clones in the sample, 85% to 95% were seen once. General study findings and limits: At 0.1 to 3.0 mg/kg, CD4+ and CD8+ blood T cells expanded clonally by week 6. A proportion of nonresponders additionally exhibited low normalized T-cell clonal expansion.

The CDR3 has 12 amino acids. CDR1 and CDR2 from the germline V gene are SQVTM and ANQGSEA. V was clipped by 4 bases and J by 7 bases, with 13 bases between them. The sample consisted of CD4+ or CD8+ T cells sorted from blood, taken in a trial of the OX40 agonist ivuxolimab. J is TRBJ1-2 and V is TRBV29-1; no reliable D call. This TCR was sampled from an adult with an advanced solid tumor such as melanoma, head and neck, liver or kidney cancer. CDR3 sequence: CSVGGDYAGYTF. CDR3 DNA sequence: TGCAGCGTTGGGGGTGACTACGCTGGCTACACCTTC.